These 27 T cell receptor beta chains were all obtained from the same sample, sequenced in a study of STAT3 mutations in large granular lymphocyte leukemia (dated by TCRdb to 2018 to 2020). No antigens are known for them. The library was prepared using the immunoSEQ multiplex PCR assay. TCRdb's version of the immuneACCESS table is confined to in-frame rearrangements and falls short of the full clone set. An unresolved V gene accounts for under half of the shortfall where checked; the remainder is of unknown origin. The sample table records about 8,700 clones; roughly 90% of these occur just once. The top ten constitute roughly 83% of the sample. Overall study outcomes, separate from this receptor: At least one immunodominant TCRbeta clonotype was identified in every T-LGLL patient, and multiple immunodominant subclonotypes were identified in about half of the T-LGLL patients.

Specimen: peripheral blood mononuclear cells. The receptors come from a man older than 75 with T-cell large granular lymphocyte leukemia. Some clones in this sample may be carry-over from other donors' samples. The age is the age at diagnosis.

The V gene is TRBV27, the J gene TRBJ2-3; no clear D. Germline CDR1 is MNHEY and CDR2 is SMNVEV (reference sequence). CDR3 length: 13 residues. V lost 3 bases and J 1 base, leaving 5 bases between the germline ends. The CDR3 reads CASSFSRTDTQYF. CDR3 DNA sequence: TGTGCCAGCAGTTTTAGTCGCACAGATACGCAGTATTTT.

The chain employs TRBV27 and TRBJ1-2; D remains ambiguous. Germline CDR1 is MNHEY and CDR2 is SMNVEV (reference sequence). This CDR3 comprises 13 residues. Trimming took 6 bases from V and 0 from J, leaving 8 bases between them. The CDR3 loop reads CASSTEANYGYTF. DNA of the CDR3: TGTGCCAGCAGCACGGAAGCTAACTATGGCTACACCTTC.

The chain recombines TRBV30 with TRBJ2-2, with D perhaps assigned TRBD1 or TRBD2 (7 bases each). The germline gives CDR1 GTSNPN, CDR2 SVGIG (reference sequence). Trimming left V 2 bases short and J 6 bases short, with 13 bases between. The CDR3 covers 14 residues. This chain's CDR3 is CAWSPRGGSGELFF. CDR3 nucleotide sequence: TGTGCCTGGAGTCCCAGGGGGGGGTCCGGGGAGCTGTTTTTT.

The rearrangement joins TRBV7-2 to TRBJ1-4; D remains ambiguous. Looked up from germline, CDR1 is SGHTA and CDR2 is FQGNSA. Between the trimmed V and J ends, which lost 1 base and 10 bases, there was a span of 7 bases. The CDR3 spans 12 residues. CDR3 DNA sequence: TGTGCCAGCAGCTTAGATCCAGGAAAACTGTTTTTT. This encodes CASSLDPGKLFF.

The rearrangement uses TRBV7-9 and TRBJ2-7; 8 bases map to TRBD2. The ends lost 5 bases at V and 7 bases at J; junction bases unmatched: 7. The CDR3 is 13 amino acids. Per the germline V gene, CDR1 is SEHNR and CDR2 is FQNEAQ (reference sequence). The CDR3 DNA reads TGTGCCAGCAGCGGTCTAGCGGGTGCGGAGCAGTACTTC. Residues: CASSGLAGAEQYF. The variable domain in full, completed from reference TRBV7-9 and TRBJ2-7, reads DTGVSQNPRHKITKRGQNVTFRCDPISEHNRLYWYRQTLGQGPEFLTYFQNEAQLEKSRLLSDRFSAERPKGSFSTLEIQRTEQGDSAMYLCASSGLAGAEQYFGPGTRLTVT.

The gene calls are TRBV9 and TRBJ1-1, with D uncertain. The V and J ends lost 2 bases and 2 bases respectively, with 7 bases between them. This CDR3 spans 13 amino acids. Per germline, CDR1 SGDLS and CDR2 YYNGEE. In nucleotides, the CDR3 is TGTGCCAGCAGCGTCGGCAGTAACACTGAAGCTTTCTTT. It codes for CASSVGSNTEAFF.

This chain uses TRBV29-1 with TRBJ2-7; 12 nucleotides agree with TRBD2. The germline gives CDR1 SQVTM, CDR2 ANQGSEA. The CDR3 contains 16 residues. V lost 1 base, J lost 4 bases, and 8 bases stayed unmatched. CDR3: CSVEGTSGANEYEQYF. As DNA, the CDR3 is TGCAGCGTTGAAGGGACTAGCGGGGCGAACGAATACGAGCAGTACTTC.

The gene calls are TRBV5-1 and TRBJ2-2; 11 bases align to TRBD2. The CDR3 covers 16 residues. Germline CDR1 SGHRS, CDR2 YFSETQ. V was clipped by 4 bases and J by 2 bases; unmatched bases: 4. In DNA, the CDR3 is TGCGCCAGCAGCCCTAGCGGGGGGCGAAACACCGGGGAGCTGTTTTTT. It is translated as CASSPSGGRNTGELFF.

The chain recombines TRBV5-4 with TRBJ1-1; D remains unclear. Germline V gene sequence: CDR1 SGHNT, CDR2 YYREEE (reference sequence). The V end was cut by 3 bases, the J end by 3 bases, with 15 bases between. CDR3 length: 15 residues. This CDR3 is CASSWAKGSYTEAFF. The CDR3 bases are TGTGCCAGCAGCTGGGCCAAAGGGTCTTACACTGAAGCTTTCTTT.

The rearrangement links TRBV5-6 to TRBJ1-1; a possible D gene is TRBD1 (5 bases). The CDR3 is 13 amino acids. Germline CDR1 reads SGHDT; CDR2 reads YYEEEE. The ends were cut back, 5 bases at V and 3 bases at J, with 11 bases in the middle. In DNA form, the CDR3 reads TGTGCCAGCAGTTGGTCAGGGTACACTGAAGCTTTCTTT. This codes for CASSWSGYTEAFF.

V is TRBV10-3 and J is TRBJ1-5; 9 bases agree with TRBD1. This CDR3 has 17 residues. V lost 2 bases, J lost 1 base, and 6 bases stayed unmatched. Germline V lookup: CDR1 ENHRY, CDR2 SYGVKD. In nucleotides, the CDR3 is TGTGCCATCAGTGAGGGGACAGGGCTTAGGAGCAATCAGCCCCAGCATTTT. Protein: CAISEGTGLRSNQPQHF.

The chain couples TRBV5-8 to TRBJ2-1, with unresolved D. In germline, CDR1 is SGHTS, CDR2 YDEGEE. The CDR3 consists of 11 residues. The ends were cut back, 2 bases at V and 5 bases at J, with 2 bases in the middle. The CDR3 here is CASSFHNEQFF. In DNA form, the CDR3 reads TGTGCCAGCAGCTTCCACAATGAGCAGTTCTTC. The full variable domain, rest sourced from reference TRBV5-8 and TRBJ2-1, is EAGVTQSPTHLIKTRGQQATLRCSPISGHTSVYWYQQALGLGLQFLLWYDEGEERNRGNFPPRFSGRQFPNYSSELNVNALELEDSALYLCASSFHNEQFFGPGTRLTVL.

The chain uses TRBV7-9 and TRBJ2-1; D not resolved. CDR3 size: 14 residues. Germline assignment: CDR1 SEHNR and CDR2 FQNEAQ (reference sequence). Trimming took 1 base from V and 6 from J, leaving 10 bases between them. The CDR3 DNA follows: TGTGCCAGCAGCTTAGACCCCGTGCGCAATGAGCAGTTCTTC. As protein: CASSLDPVRNEQFF.

The chain combines TRBV10-2 with TRBJ2-3; 8 nucleotides line up with TRBD1. CDR3 length equals 16 residues. V gave up 6 bases and J gave up 2 bases; unmatched junction bases: 10. Germline V gives CDR1 WSHSY, CDR2 SAAADI. As DNA, the CDR3 is TGCGCCAGCAGGAAGCCGGGACAGGCGTACACAGATACGCAGTATTTT. Amino acid sequence: CASRKPGQAYTDTQYF.

The V call is TRBV5-1, the J call TRBJ2-7; 11 bases match TRBD1. Germline V lookup: CDR1 SGHRS, CDR2 YFSETQ. V dropped 3 bases and J dropped 4; count of bases not matched to a gene: 6. The CDR3 runs 15 residues. The CDR3 is CASSSGQGAGYEQYF. In DNA, the CDR3 is TGCGCCAGCAGCTCCGGACAGGGGGCTGGTTACGAGCAGTACTTC.

This CDR3 reads CAWIRTAGGSPLHF. CDR3 DNA sequence: TGTGCCTGGATTCGGACAGCTGGGGGTTCACCCCTCCACTTT. The chain recombines TRBV30 with TRBJ1-6, with D possibly TRBD1 on 6 matching bases. Trimming took off 4 bases at V and 9 bases at J, with 16 bases between the two ends. Per the germline V gene, CDR1 is GTSNPN and CDR2 is SVGIG (reference sequence). This CDR3 spans 14 amino acids.

The sample holds one count of this clone. J is TRBJ1-6 and V is TRBV5-1; 7 bases fit TRBD1. CDR1 and CDR2 (germline): SGHRS, YFSETQ. This CDR3 is 14 amino acids long. Trimming took 4 bases from V and 9 from J; bases not matched to a gene: 7. CDR3 sequence (DNA): TGCGCCAGCAGCGTCCGGGACAGCAGTTCACCCCTCCACTTT. Amino acids: CASSVRDSSSPLHF.

This clone appeared once. This chain uses TRBV5-6 with TRBJ1-1; no reliable D call. CDR3 length: 13 amino acids. The germline V and J ends were trimmed by 4 bases and 4 bases, with 11 bases remaining between them. Germline lookup yields CDR1 SGHDT and CDR2 YYEEEE. CDR3 sequence reads: CASSPMPGTEAFF. Here the CDR3 DNA reads TGTGCCAGCAGCCCAATGCCCGGCACTGAAGCTTTCTTT.

The chain joins TRBV10-3 to TRBJ2-7, with 10 positions matching TRBD1. The CDR3 extends over 15 amino acids. J was trimmed by 7 bases and V by 7 bases; bases with no gene match: 13. Germline CDR1 and CDR2: ENHRY and SYGVKD. The CDR3: CAITREETGGREQYF. For the CDR3, the DNA is TGTGCCATCACCCGGGAGGAGACAGGGGGCCGGGAGCAGTACTTC.

V and J are TRBV5-4 and TRBJ2-1; D is possibly TRBD1 (5 bases). The CDR3 loop spans 13 amino acids. Germline V gives CDR1 SGHNT, CDR2 YYREEE (reference sequence). V was clipped by 1 base and J by 10 bases, with 12 bases between them. CDR3 bases: TGTGCCAGCAGCTTGAAGGTGGGGCCAGAGCAGTTCTTC. Translated: CASSLKVGPEQFF.

V gene TRBV27 combines with J gene TRBJ2-2; no firm D call. Germline loops: CDR1 MNHEY, CDR2 SMNVEV (reference sequence). The germline V and J ends were trimmed by 6 bases and 5 bases, with 10 bases remaining between them. There are 13 residues in the CDR3. The CDR3 bases are TGTGCCAGCAGCCTCGTCAGGACCGGGGAGCTGTTTTTT. The encoded protein is CASSLVRTGELFF.

This chain connects TRBV5-1 to TRBJ2-5, with TRBD2 identical over 9 bases. From germline, CDR1 is SGHRS and CDR2 YFSETQ. J was trimmed by 4 bases and V by 2 bases; bases with no gene match: 3. The CDR3 is 14 amino acids. The CDR3 loop reads CASSLLAGGETQYF. The CDR3 DNA follows: TGCGCCAGCAGCTTACTAGCGGGCGGAGAGACCCAGTACTTC.

This clone occurred once. The chain employs TRBV30 and TRBJ2-7; D could derive from TRBD1 or TRBD2 (5 bases each). The germline V gene has CDR1 GTSNPN and CDR2 SVGIG (reference sequence). The ends were cut back, 3 bases at V and 1 base at J, with 10 bases in the middle. The CDR3 is 13 residues long. The CDR3 region has the DNA TGTGCCTGGAGCACAGGACTGTCCTACGAGCAGTACTTC. As protein: CAWSTGLSYEQYF. Variable domain in full (rest from reference TRBV30 and TRBJ2-7): SQTIHQWPATLVQPVGSPLSLECTVEGTSNPNLYWYRQAAGRGLQLLFYSVGIGQISSEVPQNLSASRPQDRQFILSSKKLLLSDSGFYLCAWSTGLSYEQYFGPGTRLTVT.

J is TRBJ1-2 and V is TRBV18; TRBD1 aligns across 7 bases. The trim removed 0 bases at V and 7 bases at J, leaving 5 bases unmatched. In germline, CDR1 is KGHSH, CDR2 LQKENI. CDR3 size: 14 residues. The CDR3 spells CASSPPGQPFGYTF. CDR3 sequence (DNA): TGTGCCAGCTCACCACCGGGACAGCCTTTTGGCTACACCTTC.

J is TRBJ2-3 and V is TRBV5-5, with 10 positions matching TRBD1. This CDR3 region has 14 residues. After removal of 2 bases from V and 4 bases from J, the junction contained 1 base not matched to a gene. Germline V CDR1 and CDR2: SGHKS, YYEKEE (reference sequence). The DNA of the CDR3 is TGTGCCAGCAGCTTCGGACAGGGGGCAGATACGCAGTATTTT. Translated, it gives CASSFGQGADTQYF.

The chain links TRBV5-6 to TRBJ2-2; D call uncertain. The CDR3 covers 13 residues. V was pared by 0 bases and J by 6 bases, with 6 bases between. From germline, CDR1 is SGHDT and CDR2 YYEEEE. CDR3 sequence (DNA): TGTGCCAGCAGCTTGGCCGGCCCCGGGGAGCTGTTTTTT. It codes for CASSLAGPGELFF.

This chain uses TRBV5-1 with TRBJ2-3, with D uncertain. V was cut by 0 bases and J by 4 bases, with 9 bases left in between. This CDR3 region has 14 residues. The germline gives CDR1 SGHRS, CDR2 YFSETQ. This CDR3 reads CASSLGERADTQYF. Written as DNA, the CDR3 is TGCGCCAGCAGCTTGGGGGAAAGGGCAGATACGCAGTATTTT.